Listed below are T cell receptor beta chains from one sample, sequenced in a study of post-analysis software for immune sequencing data. TCRdb ran MiXCR on the PCR reads and lists one entry per CDR3 protein. The data show around 400,000 distinct CDR3 sequences, about 40% seen once. Sample: blood. These receptors were obtained from a girl aged 2-10 years with multiple sclerosis. CDR3s include the opening cysteine and the closing phenylalanine or tryptophan. D genes are given only for firm matches. A clone size is listed for some rows: how often the clone was seen (once, few, many), or a class if it is expanded.

CDR3nt,CDR3aa,abundance,v_gene,d_gene,j_gene
TGTGCCAGCAGTCCATTGGGTGTGGAGGAGACCCAGTTCTTC,CASSPLGVEETQFF,-,TRBV6-1,-,TRBJ2-1
TGCGCCAGCAGCTTTGAGCTCCGGGACGGTCGATATAATTCACCCCTCCACTTT,CASSFELRDGRYNSPLHF,-,TRBV5-1,-,TRBJ1-6
TGTGCCAGCAGCTTGGGGCTAGCGGGAGTCTCCAATGAGCAGTTCTTC,CASSLGLAGVSNEQFF,-,TRBV5-6,TRBD2,TRBJ2-1
TGCAGTGCTAGAGTCTCCCGGATGGTAGTGGACCAAGAGACCCAGTACTTC,CSARVSRMVVDQETQYF,-,TRBV20-1,-,TRBJ2-5
TGTGCCAGCAGCTCTACACGCCGTATTGCCTACGAGCAGTACTTC,CASSSTRRIAYEQYF,-,TRBV5-5,-,TRBJ2-7
TGCAGCGTTGCCCCCCCAGGGTGGGCGGACACTGAAGCTTTCTTT,CSVAPPGWADTEAFF,-,TRBV29-1,-,TRBJ1-1
TGTGCCAGCAGCGTAGCTCCGGGGGGGTCGAAAGAGACCCAGTACTTC,CASSVAPGGSKETQYF,-,TRBV9,TRBD2,TRBJ2-5
TGTGCCAGCAGTTTATGGGCCCGCGGCGAGCAGTACTTC,CASSLWARGEQYF,-,TRBV28,-,TRBJ2-7
TGTGCCAGCAGCTTAGTAGGGGGAATAGAGACCCAGTACTTC,CASSLVGGIETQYF,few,TRBV7-6,-,TRBJ2-5
TGTGCCAGCAGTAAGGGACAGGCGTATGGCTACACCTTC,CASSKGQAYGYTF,few,TRBV6-5,TRBD1,TRBJ1-2
TGCGCCAGCAGCCGGACAGGGGCGGTCAAAAACATTCAGTACTTC,CASSRTGAVKNIQYF,-,TRBV5-1,TRBD1,TRBJ2-4
TGTGCCAGCAGTCTCGGACTAGCGGGCTTCACAGATACGCAGTATTTT,CASSLGLAGFTDTQYF,few,TRBV28,TRBD2,TRBJ2-3
TGCAGTGCTCTAAGACTAGTGGGCACAGATACGCAGTATTTT,CSALRLVGTDTQYF,few,TRBV20-1,-,TRBJ2-3
TGCAGTGCTATCTCTAGCGGGGGACACCGCAATCAGCCCCAGCATTTT,CSAISSGGHRNQPQHF,-,TRBV20-1,-,TRBJ1-5
TGTGTCAGCAGCTTCGAGATCCTCGCTAGCTACACCTTC,CVSSFEILASYTF,-,TRBV7-2,-,TRBJ1-2
TGTGCCAGCAGTTACTTAGTAAGCAATCAGCCCCAGCATTTT,CASSYLVSNQPQHF,-,TRBV6-6,-,TRBJ1-5
TGTGCCACCAGCAGACCTACTAGCGGGAGTCCCTACGAGCAGTACTTC,CATSRPTSGSPYEQYF,-,TRBV15,TRBD2,TRBJ2-7
TGTGCCAGCAGCTTAAGCGGGCTTAACACCTACGAGCAGTACTTC,CASSLSGLNTYEQYF,-,TRBV7-2,-,TRBJ2-7
TGTGCCAGCAGCAAAAAGATTGGGGCCTACGAGCAGTACTTC,CASSKKIGAYEQYF,-,TRBV21-1,-,TRBJ2-7
TGTGCCAGCAGTTTCGGCCAATATGAGCAGTTCTTC,CASSFGQYEQFF,few,TRBV12-3/TRBV12-4,-,TRBJ2-1
TGTGCCAGCAGCTTAGCGGCGGAACCCTACAATGAGCAGTTCTTC,CASSLAAEPYNEQFF,-,TRBV7-2,-,TRBJ2-1
TGCGCCAGCAGGCAACGAGGGGGCGGATTCTATGGCTACACCTTC,CASRQRGGGFYGYTF,-,TRBV4-1,TRBD1,TRBJ1-2
TGTGCCAGCTCTCCGGGCCTTAATGAAAAACTGTTTTTT,CASSPGLNEKLFF,few,TRBV18,-,TRBJ1-4
TGCGCCAGCAGCCCCGGACAGCGTAGCACAGATACGCAGTATTTT,CASSPGQRSTDTQYF,-,TRBV4-1,-,TRBJ2-3